This T cell receptor (beta chain) emerged from a study of blood T cell repertoires in COVID-19. TCRdb's table, derived via immunoSEQ multiplex PCR, lists solely in-frame clones and lacks some. The sample lists about 210,000 clones, around 81% occurring once. Sample: PBMCs or T cells enriched from blood (not recorded which). This sequence was found in a woman aged 45-60 years with acute COVID-19.

CDR3 protein: CASSLDRTGTYGYTF. CDR3 bases: TGTGCCAGCAGCTTAGATAGGACAGGGACGTATGGCTACACCTTC. V is TRBV7-9 and J is TRBJ1-2, with 8 bases that match TRBD1. Germline-derived CDR1 and CDR2 are SEHNR and FQNEAQ (reference sequence). CDR3 size: 15 residues. J was trimmed by 5 bases and V by 1 base; bases with no gene match: 6.